This TCR beta chain was profiled in a study of T cells in Graves' hyperthyroidism and ophthalmopathy. RNA transcripts yielded amplified TCR beta CDR3 regions. The TCR CDR3 was amplified in a first-round RT-PCR using the HTBI primer set. MiXCR, applied by TCRdb to the multiplex PCR reads, yields one record per CDR3 protein. The sample has about 540,000 distinct CDR3 sequences, approximately 44% seen once. This clonotype occurred many times. Graves' hyperthyroidism was deemed stable absent ophthalmopathy progression within 18 months. The clonotype originates from a woman aged 18-29 years with Graves' hyperthyroidism. The sample taken for sequencing was peripheral blood or thyroid tissue (not recorded which).

CDR3 residues: CSVDETRGREGYTF. CDR3 coding DNA: TGCAGCGTTGACGAAACCAGGGGACGGGAAGGCTACACCTTC. V usage is TRBV29-1 and J usage is TRBJ1-2, with TRBD1 as a possible D gene (6 bases). Germline values: CDR1 SQVTM, CDR2 ANQGSEA. There are 14 residues in the CDR3. The ends were cut back, 3 bases at V and 8 bases at J, with 19 bases in the middle. Full variable domain (outside the CDR3, taken from reference TRBV29-1 and TRBJ1-2): SAVISQKPSRDICQRGTSLTIQCQVDSQVTMMFWYRQQPGQSLTLIATANQGSEATYESGFVIDKFPISRPNLTFSTLTVSNMSPEDSSIYLCSVDETRGREGYTFGSGTRLTVV.